This entry concerns a single TCR beta chain. This clonotype was counted many times. What antigen it recognizes has not been identified. Nothing much larger sits one base from this clone, and base qualities are not available. Library preparation used 5' RACE. Sequencing was performed on an Illumina HiSeq 2000. Template switching introduced a universal primer binding site; the final cDNA contained a unique molecular identifier, enabling accurate counting of TCR cDNA molecules. Specific primers in the conserved constant-segment region were used to synthesize first-strand cDNA for the TCR alpha and beta chains. Each cDNA library was double barcoded, with a SMART-Mk sample barcode plus Illumina barcodes, to control for contamination. TruSeq adapter sequences and Illumina sample barcodes were added in two successive PCR steps. The TCR alpha and beta cDNA libraries were sequenced on the Illumina HiSeq platform using custom primers. Processing in the source paper ran as follows. Unique molecular identifiers were extracted from raw reads with MiGEC, and CDR3 positions were determined with MiXCR. Recombination models were inferred per individual with the repgenHMM and IGoR tools using an EM algorithm. Shared clonotype analysis was performed with the tcR package in R, normalizing sharing by the product of cloneset sizes. To study raw recombination free of thymic and clonal selection effects, out-of-frame nonproductive sequences were analyzed. The raw public reads went through TCRdb reprocessing: fastp at Q25, MiXCR clone calling, in-frame beta chains kept. Under each unique CDR3 protein, matching rows form one entry showing the most common genes and DNA. These V and J calls are TCRdb output, not the study's own analysis. Recorded for this sample are 200,000 to 250,000 distinct CDR3 sequences; 5.5% to 7.5% of them occurred a single time. The ten top clones hold roughly 14% of the sample.

Only healthy Caucasian donors were included. The twin cohort consisted of three pairs of female monozygotic twins, all aged roughly 18 to 30 years. CD4+ and CD8+ T cell populations were isolated with positive isolation kits from Invitrogen. This sample is drawn from a study of identical twins (TCRdb year 2016). Regarding the complete study: TCR alpha and beta repertoires from monozygotic twins, unrelated adults of various ages and cord blood were deep-sequenced to test whether fetal clonotypes persist. To rule out contamination, replicate twin experiments were performed at different times with different library preparation protocols. Broad study findings and their caveats: Out-of-frame TCR alpha sequences shared between twins showed an excess of low generation-probability sequences compared with coincidental sharing between unrelated individuals. Fewer insertions were carried by abundant cord blood beta clonotypes; a weaker similar trend was observed in young adult naive repertoires, while no such trend was observed in memory repertoires. In monozygotic twins, recombination models systematically underestimated out-of-frame TCR alpha sharing, but the models matched the sharing seen between unrelated individuals. Zero-insertion analyses could be partly confounded by invariant T cells such as MAIT and iNKT, although diverse VJ usage argued against such confounding for most clonotypes. In beta out-of-frame sequences, excess twin sharing was weaker, because having fewer shared sequences lowered the signal-to-noise ratio. Because the same donors could not be followed over many years, the conclusions depended on cross-sectional statistical analysis.

These data are also associated with another study on T cells expressing NK-cell markers. The second study reports: TCR beta-chain repertoires were profiled in sorted CD3+CD56+NKG2C+, CD3+CD56+NKG2C- and CD3+CD56-NKG2C+ T-cell subsets from fewer than 10 donors. Among the eight sequenced donors, only one was HCMV-seronegative, while the other seven were HCMV-seropositive. To restrict sorting to alphabetaTCR-expressing T cells, an anti-gammadeltaTCR antibody was added in several experiments. For roughly six donors, the dominant CD3+CD56+NKG2C+ clonotypes were among the top 10 CD8+ clonotypes and accounted for roughly 1.0-7.5% of CD8+ T cells. Those dominant clonotypes were again the most abundant among CD3+CD56-NKG2C+ cells in a few donors, at about 25-65%. It remained unclear whether the expanded NKG2C-expressing T cell clones were specific for HCMV antigens. The study sequenced eight donors, all healthy volunteers chosen at random: three men and five women. A commercial ELISA kit detecting HCMV-specific IgG in serum was used to determine HCMV serostatus. Reads were demultiplexed and grouped by UMI with MIGEC, and clonotypes were assembled and quantified with MiTCR. To exclude erroneous sequences, only TCR cDNA sequences supported by at least two reads were retained. The tcR package was used for downstream repertoire analysis, and clonotypes were matched between fractions using CDR3 nucleotide sequence together with V segment. VDJmatch was used to annotate antigen specificity against VDJdb, with one amino acid substitution in CDR3 permitted.

The sequence was collected from a woman aged 18-30 years in good health. The sample consisted of CD8+ T cells sorted from blood.

CDR3 region: CAISESGRGNQPQHF. The nucleotides read TGTGCCATCAGTGAGTCGGGCAGGGGCAATCAGCCCCAGCATTTT. This chain joins TRBV10-3 to TRBJ1-5; tentative D gene TRBD1, with 5 bases matching. Based on the germline V gene, the CDR1 and CDR2 sequences are ENHRY and SYGVKD. V is clipped by 0 bases and J by 2 bases, and the sequence between their germline boundaries is 8 bases long. Taken from cysteine to phenylalanine, the CDR3 has 15 residues. Only CDR3 DNA is held: 45 bases, read in frame from base 1.